What follows are 25 T cell receptor beta chains derived from one specimen sequenced in a study of blood T cell repertoires in COVID-19. Profiled with immunoSEQ multiplex PCR; TCRdb holds only in-frame clones, not every one. This sample has around 180,000 clones; 70% to 90% occur once, and the top ten carry approximately 9.8%. Sequenced input: peripheral blood. The receptors shown here come from a woman aged 80 or over with acute or convalescent COVID-19.

The chain is built from TRBV12-2 and TRBJ2-4; the table gives TRBD1 as D, unverified against the DNA. TRBV12-2 is recorded as a pseudogene. The CDR3 has 12 amino acids. In DNA, the CDR3 is TGTGCAAGTCGCTTAGGGGGAGGACAGGGGTACTTC. Its protein product is CASRLGGGQGYF.

V is TRBV4-1 and J is TRBJ2-7; 9 positions agree with TRBD1. Trimming at V came to 5 bases and at J to 3 bases, leaving 8 bases not matched to a gene. The germline CDR1 and CDR2 sequences are MGHRA and YSYEKL. This CDR3 comprises 15 residues. The CDR3 reads CASSNLGTGSYEQYF. In DNA form, the CDR3 reads TGCGCCAGCAGCAACCTCGGGACAGGGAGCTACGAGCAGTACTTC.

J is TRBJ1-2 and V is TRBV7-2, with D possibly matching TRBD1 (5 bases). The length of the CDR3 is 13 residues. The ends were cut back, 1 base at V and 10 bases at J, with 13 bases in the middle. Looked up from germline, CDR1 is SGHTA and CDR2 is FQGNSA. The CDR3 is CASSLGFDRPYTF. The CDR3 bases are TGTGCCAGCAGCTTAGGGTTCGACAGACCCTACACCTTC.

V and J are TRBV5-6 and TRBJ1-2; 7 nucleotides match TRBD1. With 4 bases clipped from V and 2 bases from J, the junction kept 8 bases outside the gene matches. The CDR3 loop spans 15 amino acids. Germline CDR1 reads SGHDT; CDR2 reads YYEEEE. The CDR3 protein is CASSQGQPTNYGYTF. For the CDR3, the DNA is TGTGCCAGCAGCCAGGGACAGCCGACCAACTATGGCTACACCTTC.

The V gene is TRBV6-4, the J gene TRBJ2-7, with D perhaps TRBD1 (6 bases). V gave up 0 bases and J gave up 1 base, with 13 bases separating them. This CDR3 is built from 16 residues. Germline loops: CDR1 MRHNA, CDR2 SNTAGT. The CDR3 here is CASSDSSQGSSYEQYF. The CDR3 nucleotides are TGTGCCAGCAGTGACTCATCTCAGGGGTCATCCTACGAGCAGTACTTC.

The chain combines TRBV11-3 with TRBJ2-1; D perhaps matches TRBD2 (6 bases). The CDR3 runs 17 residues. Trimming removed 5 bases at V and 0 bases at J, with 17 bases between. The V gene's germline CDR1 is SGHNT and CDR2 YENEEA. This CDR3 is CASSRSAGTPSYNEQFF. The CDR3 region has the DNA TGTGCCAGCAGCCGTTCGGCGGGAACCCCCTCCTACAATGAGCAGTTCTTC. The whole variable domain, remainder taken from reference TRBV11-3 and TRBJ2-1, is EAGVVQSPRYKIIEKKQPVAFWCNPISGHNTLYWYLQNLGQGPELLIRYENEEAVDDSQLPKDRFSAERLKGVDSTLKIQPAELGDSAVYLCASSRSAGTPSYNEQFFGPGTRLTVL.

The chain couples TRBV19 to TRBJ2-5; a weak D match, TRBD1 (6 bases). CDR3 size: 13 residues. V was clipped by 4 bases and J by 4 bases, with 10 bases between them. The V gene's germline CDR1 is LNHDA and CDR2 SQIVND (reference sequence). The CDR3 is CASSTGVGETQYF. The CDR3 coding sequence is TGTGCCAGTAGTACAGGGGTTGGAGAGACCCAGTACTTC.

This clone was counted a single time. The chain has TRBV6-5 and TRBJ1-1; 8 nucleotides align to TRBD1. The CDR3 consists of 15 residues. Germline lookup yields CDR1 MNHEY and CDR2 SVGAGI. Germline trimming cut 5 bases from V and 6 bases from J; bases unmatched to any gene: 11. CDR3 sequence (DNA): TGTGCCAGCAGTATACCAGGGGGCGGGGCCCCTGAAGCTTTCTTT. Translation gives CASSIPGGGAPEAFF.

This chain links TRBV20-1 with TRBJ1-1, with 8 nucleotides matching TRBD1. Germline V CDR1 and CDR2: DFQATT, SNEGSKA (reference sequence). The CDR3 has 14 amino acids. V dropped 3 bases and J dropped 4; count of bases not matched to a gene: 7. The CDR3 nucleotides read TGCAGTGCTAGTTTGCCAGGGGGCCTCACTGAAGCTTTCTTT. This sequence encodes CSASLPGGLTEAFF.

The rearrangement uses TRBV9 and TRBJ1-1; TRBD1 matches at 7 bases. The length of the CDR3 is 14 residues. In germline, CDR1 is SGDLS, CDR2 YYNGEE. V shed 1 base and J 5 bases; nucleotides not matched to a gene: 5. The CDR3 DNA follows: TGTGCCAGCAGCGTAACAGGGGATGTGACTGAAGCTTTCTTT. It specifies CASSVTGDVTEAFF. Together with reference TRBV9 and TRBJ1-1, the CDR3 gives the full variable domain: DSGVTQTPKHLITATGQRVTLRCSPRSGDLSVYWYQQSLDQGLQFLIQYYNGEERAKGNILERFSAQQFPDLHSELNLSSLELGDSALYFCASSVTGDVTEAFFGQGTRLTVV.

The count of this clone is one. The chain uses TRBV5-1 and TRBJ2-5; a possible D gene is TRBD1 (6 bases). Per germline, CDR1 SGHRS and CDR2 YFSETQ. The CDR3 runs 14 residues. V was trimmed by 7 bases and J by 2 bases, leaving 15 bases between them. CDR3: CASGTIAWQETQYF. The CDR3 nucleotides are TGCGCCAGCGGGACAATAGCGTGGCAAGAGACCCAGTACTTC.

As regards this clone: Other DNA sequences in this specimen translate into the identical CDR3. This chain connects TRBV9 to TRBJ2-7; 7 bases fit TRBD1. The germline V gene encodes CDR1 SGDLS and CDR2 YYNGEE. This CDR3 has 13 residues. With V trimmed by 3 bases and J by 3 bases, 3 bases remained unmatched. CDR3: CASSGRDSYEQYF. The CDR3, as DNA: TGTGCCAGCAGCGGTCGGGACAGCTACGAGCAGTACTTC.

This clone turned up a few times. CDR3 residues: CASSGTGVGNTIYF. CDR3 coding DNA: TGCGCCAGCAGCGGGACAGGGGTCGGAAACACCATATATTTT. This chain joins TRBV5-1 and TRBJ1-3, with TRBD1 identical over 10 bases. The CDR3 has 14 amino acids. The ends lost 4 bases at V and 4 bases at J; junction bases unmatched: 2. Per the germline V gene, CDR1 is SGHRS and CDR2 is YFSETQ.

V gene TRBV24-1 combines with J gene TRBJ2-3; no reliable D call. There are 13 residues in the CDR3. V was cut by 2 bases and J by 2 bases, with 4 bases left in between. Per germline, CDR1 KGHDR and CDR2 SFDVKD. Here the CDR3 DNA reads TGTGCCACCAGTGATTCAATCACAGATACGCAGTATTTT. Residues: CATSDSITDTQYF.

This chain joins TRBV3-1 (or the pseudogene TRBV3-2) and TRBJ2-3, with D possibly TRBD2 on 5 matching bases. Germline V gives CDR1 LGHDT, CDR2 YNNKEL (reference sequence). This CDR3 region has 16 residues. V shed 3 bases and J shed 1 base, with 14 bases lying between them. CDR3 in DNA: TGTGCCAGCAGCCACACCGGAGCGGCCCGCACAGATACGCAGTATTTT. Encoded protein: CASSHTGAARTDTQYF.

This clone was seen only a few times. The rearrangement links TRBV4-1 to TRBJ2-7; perhaps TRBD1 as D (5 bases). Trimming took 4 bases from V and 6 from J, leaving 16 bases between them. This CDR3 is built from 14 residues. Looked up from germline, CDR1 is MGHRA and CDR2 is YSYEKL. The CDR3 sequence: CASSPGEGAFEQYF. CDR3 nucleotide sequence: TGCGCCAGCAGCCCGGGCGAAGGGGCCTTCGAGCAGTACTTC.

CDR3 sequence (DNA): TGTGCCAGCAGTTACATATACGGGACAGGGCACGGCTACACCTTC. This codes for CASSYIYGTGHGYTF. The chain couples TRBV6-5 to TRBJ1-2, with 9 bases fitting TRBD1. Losses at the gene ends were 2 bases for V and 8 bases for J; bases not matched to a gene: 9. Germline lookup yields CDR1 MNHEY and CDR2 SVGAGI. The CDR3 is made up of 15 amino acids.

The J gene is TRBJ1-1, the V gene TRBV5-4; 9 bases match TRBD1. The ends lost 4 bases at V and 4 bases at J; junction bases unmatched: 2. CDR1 and CDR2 (germline): SGHNT, YYREEE (reference sequence). CDR3 length: 13 residues. CDR3 loop: CASSVTGGTEAFF. DNA of the CDR3: TGTGCCAGCAGCGTGACAGGGGGCACTGAAGCTTTCTTT.

This chain links TRBV2 with TRBJ1-2, with D perhaps matching TRBD1 (6 bases). The V and J ends lost 0 bases and 8 bases respectively, with 19 bases between them. Germline V lookup: CDR1 SNHLY, CDR2 FYNNEI. The CDR3 contains 16 residues. The chain's CDR3 is CASSEAHRAKSLGYTF. As DNA, the CDR3 is TGTGCCAGCAGTGAAGCGCACAGGGCGAAGTCCCTAGGCTACACCTTC.

This clone was seen more than once but under ten times. The V call is TRBV6-5, the J call TRBJ1-2; weak D call: TRBD1 (5 bases). Per germline, CDR1 MNHEY and CDR2 SVGAGI. Trimming cost V 6 bases and J 8 bases, with 13 bases left between them. This CDR3 has 12 residues. The CDR3 DNA follows: TGTGCCAGCAGCCCGACGGGGGGAGGCTACACCTTC. It codes for CASSPTGGGYTF.

Comments on this clone: The identical CDR3 is also encoded by other nucleotide sequences in the sample. The chain combines TRBV18 with TRBJ2-5, with TRBD1 as a possible D gene (5 bases). V lost 3 bases to trimming and J lost 4 bases, with 9 bases between them. The CDR3 sequence is 13 residues long. Germline CDR1 and CDR2: KGHSH and LQKENI. CDR3 in DNA: TGTGCCAGCTCACCTGGACAAGGAGAGACCCAGTACTTC. Translating gives CASSPGQGETQYF. The variable domain in full, completed from reference TRBV18 and TRBJ2-5, reads NAGVMQNPRHLVRRRGQEARLRCSPMKGHSHVYWYRQLPEEGLKFMVYLQKENIIDESGMPKERFSAEFPKEGPSILRIQQVVRGDSAAYFCASSPGQGETQYFGPGTRLLVL.

J is TRBJ2-1 and V is TRBV18; TRBD2 matches 10 bases. CDR1 KGHSH and CDR2 LQKENI come from the germline V gene. After removal of 0 bases from V and 5 bases from J, the junction contained 7 bases not matched to a gene. This CDR3 has 17 residues. Here the CDR3 reads CASSPPDTAGGNNEQFF. The CDR3 DNA is TGTGCCAGCTCACCACCGGACACAGCGGGGGGGAACAATGAGCAGTTCTTC.

In this sample, this clone turned up a few times. J is TRBJ2-2 and V is TRBV3-1 (or the pseudogene TRBV3-2), with TRBD2 as a possible D gene (5 bases). This CDR3 has 15 residues. Trimming pared 1 base from V and 6 bases from J, leaving 12 bases between. In germline, CDR1 is LGHDT, CDR2 YNNKEL (reference sequence). The CDR3 DNA follows: TGTGCCAGCAGCCAAGGAGGGTTTGGGTCCGGGGAGCTGTTTTTT. It is translated as CASSQGGFGSGELFF.

The chain couples TRBV2 to TRBJ1-5; 9 nucleotides match TRBD1. The CDR3 extends over 16 amino acids. CDR1 is SNHLY and CDR2 is FYNNEI in the germline V gene. Trimming removed 4 bases from V and 6 bases from J; junction bases left unmatched: 10. The CDR3 coding sequence is TGTGCCAGCAGTGCCACCGGAGGGACAGGGTTTCAGCCCCAGCATTTT. Its protein product is CASSATGGTGFQPQHF.

This chain uses TRBV6-2 or TRBV6-3 with TRBJ1-1, with D unclear. The CDR3 is 14 amino acids. Germline V gene sequence: CDR1 MNHEY, CDR2 SVGEGT. Trimming took 0 bases from V and 0 from J, leaving 5 bases between them. The CDR3 here is CASSYSTVNTEAFF. CDR3 DNA sequence: TGTGCCAGCAGTTACTCTACGGTGAACACTGAAGCTTTCTTT.